The present entry profiles one TCR beta chain with its context. These data are taken from a study of blood T cell repertoires in COVID-19. Study summary: The United States, Italy and Spain provided the acute and convalescent COVID-19 samples. From T cells, B-cell-depleted T cells, or PBMCs came the material, which was cDNA or gDNA.

Original data processing: Reference gene primer amplification gave estimated nucleated cell counts. TCRdb keeps only in-frame clones here, not all; method: immunoSEQ multiplex PCR. V and J calls and clone size are as listed in that table; D and trimming were resolved from the DNA. This table has 100,000 to 130,000 clones, 89% appearing once. The sequencing input was peripheral blood. The sequence was obtained from a man aged 35-49 years with active or convalescent COVID-19.

CDR3 region: CASSQPAGGSNTQYF. DNA of the CDR3: TGCGCCAGCAGCCAACCAGCGGGAGGCTCCAATACGCAGTATTTT. The chain employs TRBV4-1 and TRBJ2-3, with 9 bases identical to TRBD2. The V and J ends lost 2 bases and 7 bases, in that order; junction bases with no gene match: 7. Germline CDR1 reads MGHRA; CDR2 reads YSYEKL. The CDR3 is 15 amino acids.